These T cell receptor beta chains were read from a single sample in a study of T cell responses to AZD1222 COVID-19 vaccine. TCRdb's table, derived via immunoSEQ multiplex PCR, lists solely in-frame clones and lacks some. This table has some 180,000 clones, approximately 91% appearing once. The sample consisted of peripheral blood, taken 28 days after the second AZD1222 dose. Every receptor here comes from an adult who received the AZD1222 COVID-19 vaccine. CDR3s leave out the opening cysteine and the closing phenylalanine or tryptophan.

V	CDR3
TRBV19	ASRQTGYNQPQH
TRBV27	ASSLTPRAYGYT
TRBV12-5	ASGLATGGLEETQY
TRBV2	ASSANTEAF
TRBV10-3	AISELTGVETQY
TRBV7-2	ASSPRTGMNTEAF
TRBV10-3	AISESSFYEQY
TRBV7-2	ASSLAKLAGVTEQF
TRBV27	ASSLWGYGNQPQH
TRBV3-1/TRBV3-2	ASSLQGAYEQY
TRBV5-1	ASSHAGPSYEQY
TRBV3-1/TRBV3-2	ASSQRGHGDIQY
TRBV18	ASSPTRQGMMF
TRBV10-2	ASRDRDRAYGYT
TRBV27	ASREAGTGNTIY
TRBV2	ASSDDRVYQPQH
TRBV10-2	ASSDSGQGRGYEQY
TRBV6-5	ASSYLGGSNEKLF
TRBV2	ASRRGTGGAPEAF
TRBV5-5	ASSRQGQTTNEKLF
TRBV28	ASSGPWAQVETKNIQY
TRBV2	ASSRGGPPGNTIY
TRBV25-1	ASSDDFENTEAF
TRBV18	ASSPYSGLQTGNTIY
TRBV30	AWTALGQSGNTIY
TRBV6-6	ASSPTGKTQY
TRBV19	ASRTRGVNQPQH
TRBV19	ASSILYPIEAF
TRBV9	ASSPLVPLGAEQF
TRBV4-3	ASSQDPPWGSYEQY
TRBV3-1/TRBV3-2	ASSQDVSDNYGYT
TRBV9	ASSPSHPGQHDEQY
TRBV7-3	ASSMTSATNTGELF
TRBV5-1	ASSLGLAANTDTQY
TRBV27	ASTPPTYEQY
TRBV5-4	ASSSMTGATGELF
TRBV19	ASSIQVSTDTQY
TRBV11-2	ASSLGGGYEQY
TRBV30	AWSVIDTQY
TRBV18	ASSPSSAATNEKLF
TRBV2	ASSDRDPSYGYT
TRBV5-4	ASSIVVDRETDEQY
TRBV10-2	ASTGQLMNTEAF
TRBV7-9	ASSLELASNEQF
TRBV7-8	ASSLPGAAGNGYT
TRBV30	AWTFLGITDTQY
TRBV30	AWSVGQHEQF
TRBV5-1	ASSSIPGGGEQF
TRBV18	ASSPIYQQGNQPQH
TRBV5-1	ASSFLGLGDEQY
TRBV6-5	ASSTAYNEQF
TRBV18	ASSQPPGHTIY
TRBV2	ASRRQGRGYT
TRBV10-1	ARELTTGVINTGELF
TRBV25-1	ASSDVPSYEQY